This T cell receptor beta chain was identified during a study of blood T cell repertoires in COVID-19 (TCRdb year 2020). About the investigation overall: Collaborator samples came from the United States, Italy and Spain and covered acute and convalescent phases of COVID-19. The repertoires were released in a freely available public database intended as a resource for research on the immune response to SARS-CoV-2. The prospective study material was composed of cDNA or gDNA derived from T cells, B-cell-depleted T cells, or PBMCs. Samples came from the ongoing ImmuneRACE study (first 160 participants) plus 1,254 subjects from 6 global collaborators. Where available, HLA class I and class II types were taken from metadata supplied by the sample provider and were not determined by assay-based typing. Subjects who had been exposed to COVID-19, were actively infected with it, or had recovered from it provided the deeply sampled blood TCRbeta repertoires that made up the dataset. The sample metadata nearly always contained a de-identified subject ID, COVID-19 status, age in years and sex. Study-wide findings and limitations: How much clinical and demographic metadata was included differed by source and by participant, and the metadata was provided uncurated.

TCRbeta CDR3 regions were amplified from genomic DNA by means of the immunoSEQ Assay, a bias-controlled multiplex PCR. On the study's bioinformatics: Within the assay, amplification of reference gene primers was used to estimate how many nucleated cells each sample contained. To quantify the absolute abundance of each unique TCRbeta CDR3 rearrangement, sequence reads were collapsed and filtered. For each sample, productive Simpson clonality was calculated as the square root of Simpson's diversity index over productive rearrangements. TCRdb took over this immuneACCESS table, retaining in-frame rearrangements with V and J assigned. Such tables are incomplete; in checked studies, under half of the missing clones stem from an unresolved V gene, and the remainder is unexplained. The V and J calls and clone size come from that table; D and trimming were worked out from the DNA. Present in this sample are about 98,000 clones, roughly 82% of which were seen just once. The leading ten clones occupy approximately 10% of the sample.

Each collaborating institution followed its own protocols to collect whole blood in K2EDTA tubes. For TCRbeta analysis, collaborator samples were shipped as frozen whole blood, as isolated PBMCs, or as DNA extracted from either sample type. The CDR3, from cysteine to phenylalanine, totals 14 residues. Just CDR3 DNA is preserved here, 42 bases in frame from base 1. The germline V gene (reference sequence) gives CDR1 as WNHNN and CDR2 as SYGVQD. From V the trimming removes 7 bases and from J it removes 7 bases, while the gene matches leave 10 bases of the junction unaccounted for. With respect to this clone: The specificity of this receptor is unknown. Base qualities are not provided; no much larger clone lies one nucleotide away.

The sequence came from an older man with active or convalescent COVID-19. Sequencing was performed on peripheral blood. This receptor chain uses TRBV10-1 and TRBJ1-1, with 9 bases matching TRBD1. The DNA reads TGCGCCAGCACACCGGGACAGGGTCAAGGTGAAGCTTTCTTT. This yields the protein CASTPGQGQGEAFF.